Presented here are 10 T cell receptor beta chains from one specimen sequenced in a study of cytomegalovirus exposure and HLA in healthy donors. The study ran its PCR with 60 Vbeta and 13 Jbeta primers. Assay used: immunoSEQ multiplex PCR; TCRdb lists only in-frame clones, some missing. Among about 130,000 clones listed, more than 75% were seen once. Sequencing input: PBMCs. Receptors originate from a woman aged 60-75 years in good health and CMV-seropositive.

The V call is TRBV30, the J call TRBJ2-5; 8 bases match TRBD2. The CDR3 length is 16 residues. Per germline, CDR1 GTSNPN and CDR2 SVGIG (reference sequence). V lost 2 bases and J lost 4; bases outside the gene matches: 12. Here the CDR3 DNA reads TGTGCCTGGAGTACCCGGGGGGGACTCGGGGGAGAGACCCAGTACTTC. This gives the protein CAWSTRGGLGGETQYF.

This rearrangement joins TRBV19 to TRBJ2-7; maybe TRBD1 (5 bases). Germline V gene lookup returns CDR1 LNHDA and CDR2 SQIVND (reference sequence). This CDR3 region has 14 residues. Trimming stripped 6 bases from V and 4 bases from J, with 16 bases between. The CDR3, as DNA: TGTGCCAGTAGGGAACAGGACGGGCAATACGAGCAGTACTTC. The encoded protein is CASREQDGQYEQYF.

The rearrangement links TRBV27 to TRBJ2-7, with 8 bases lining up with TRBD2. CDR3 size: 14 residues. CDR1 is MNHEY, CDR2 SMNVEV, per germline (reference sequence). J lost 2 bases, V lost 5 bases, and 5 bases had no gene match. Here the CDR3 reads CASSGGTRAYEQYF. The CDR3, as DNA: TGTGCCAGCAGTGGGGGGACTAGGGCCTACGAGCAGTACTTC.

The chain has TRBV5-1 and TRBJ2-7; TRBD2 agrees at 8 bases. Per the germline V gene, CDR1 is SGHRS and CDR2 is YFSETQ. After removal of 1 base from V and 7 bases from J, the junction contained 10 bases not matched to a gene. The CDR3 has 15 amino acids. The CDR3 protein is CASSLMAGGPWEQYF. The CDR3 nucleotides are TGCGCCAGCAGCTTGATGGCGGGGGGCCCCTGGGAGCAGTACTTC.

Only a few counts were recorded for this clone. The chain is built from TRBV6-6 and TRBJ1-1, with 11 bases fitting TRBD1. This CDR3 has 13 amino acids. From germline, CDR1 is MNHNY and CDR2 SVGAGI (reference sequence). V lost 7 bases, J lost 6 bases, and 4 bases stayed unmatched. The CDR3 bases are TGTGCCAGCACCCGGACAGGGGGCTCTGAAGCTTTCTTT. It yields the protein CASTRTGGSEAFF.

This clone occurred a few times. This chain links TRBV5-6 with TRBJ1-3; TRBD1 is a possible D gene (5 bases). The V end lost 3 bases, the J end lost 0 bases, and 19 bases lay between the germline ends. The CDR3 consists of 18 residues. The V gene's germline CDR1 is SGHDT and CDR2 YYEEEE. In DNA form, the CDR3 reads TGTGCCAGCAGCTATTCGTTTCGTAGGGGAAACTCTGGAAACACCATATATTTT. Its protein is CASSYSFRRGNSGNTIYF.

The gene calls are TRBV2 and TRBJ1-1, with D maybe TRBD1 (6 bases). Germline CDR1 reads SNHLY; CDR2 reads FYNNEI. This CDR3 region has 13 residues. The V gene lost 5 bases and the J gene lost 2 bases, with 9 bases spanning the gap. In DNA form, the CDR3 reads TGTGCCAGCAGTTGGACAGTAAACACTGAAGCTTTCTTT. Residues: CASSWTVNTEAFF.

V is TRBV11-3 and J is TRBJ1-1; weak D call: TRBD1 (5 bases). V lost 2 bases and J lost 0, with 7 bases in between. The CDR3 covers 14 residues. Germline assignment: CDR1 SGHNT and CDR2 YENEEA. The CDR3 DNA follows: TGTGCCAGCAGCTTATCGGGGGTGAACACTGAAGCTTTCTTT. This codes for CASSLSGVNTEAFF.

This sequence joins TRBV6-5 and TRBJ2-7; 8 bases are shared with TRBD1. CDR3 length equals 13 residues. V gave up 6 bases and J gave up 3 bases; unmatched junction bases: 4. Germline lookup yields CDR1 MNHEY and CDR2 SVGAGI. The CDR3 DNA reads TGTGCCAGCAGCCTGACAGGGGTCTACGAGCAGTACTTC. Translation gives CASSLTGVYEQYF.

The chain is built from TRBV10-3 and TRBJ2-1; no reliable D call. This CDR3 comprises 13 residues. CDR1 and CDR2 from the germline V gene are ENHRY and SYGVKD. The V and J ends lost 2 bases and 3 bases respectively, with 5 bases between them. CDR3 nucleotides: TGTGCCATCAGTGAGGTAGTCTACAATGAGCAGTTCTTC. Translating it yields CAISEVVYNEQFF.